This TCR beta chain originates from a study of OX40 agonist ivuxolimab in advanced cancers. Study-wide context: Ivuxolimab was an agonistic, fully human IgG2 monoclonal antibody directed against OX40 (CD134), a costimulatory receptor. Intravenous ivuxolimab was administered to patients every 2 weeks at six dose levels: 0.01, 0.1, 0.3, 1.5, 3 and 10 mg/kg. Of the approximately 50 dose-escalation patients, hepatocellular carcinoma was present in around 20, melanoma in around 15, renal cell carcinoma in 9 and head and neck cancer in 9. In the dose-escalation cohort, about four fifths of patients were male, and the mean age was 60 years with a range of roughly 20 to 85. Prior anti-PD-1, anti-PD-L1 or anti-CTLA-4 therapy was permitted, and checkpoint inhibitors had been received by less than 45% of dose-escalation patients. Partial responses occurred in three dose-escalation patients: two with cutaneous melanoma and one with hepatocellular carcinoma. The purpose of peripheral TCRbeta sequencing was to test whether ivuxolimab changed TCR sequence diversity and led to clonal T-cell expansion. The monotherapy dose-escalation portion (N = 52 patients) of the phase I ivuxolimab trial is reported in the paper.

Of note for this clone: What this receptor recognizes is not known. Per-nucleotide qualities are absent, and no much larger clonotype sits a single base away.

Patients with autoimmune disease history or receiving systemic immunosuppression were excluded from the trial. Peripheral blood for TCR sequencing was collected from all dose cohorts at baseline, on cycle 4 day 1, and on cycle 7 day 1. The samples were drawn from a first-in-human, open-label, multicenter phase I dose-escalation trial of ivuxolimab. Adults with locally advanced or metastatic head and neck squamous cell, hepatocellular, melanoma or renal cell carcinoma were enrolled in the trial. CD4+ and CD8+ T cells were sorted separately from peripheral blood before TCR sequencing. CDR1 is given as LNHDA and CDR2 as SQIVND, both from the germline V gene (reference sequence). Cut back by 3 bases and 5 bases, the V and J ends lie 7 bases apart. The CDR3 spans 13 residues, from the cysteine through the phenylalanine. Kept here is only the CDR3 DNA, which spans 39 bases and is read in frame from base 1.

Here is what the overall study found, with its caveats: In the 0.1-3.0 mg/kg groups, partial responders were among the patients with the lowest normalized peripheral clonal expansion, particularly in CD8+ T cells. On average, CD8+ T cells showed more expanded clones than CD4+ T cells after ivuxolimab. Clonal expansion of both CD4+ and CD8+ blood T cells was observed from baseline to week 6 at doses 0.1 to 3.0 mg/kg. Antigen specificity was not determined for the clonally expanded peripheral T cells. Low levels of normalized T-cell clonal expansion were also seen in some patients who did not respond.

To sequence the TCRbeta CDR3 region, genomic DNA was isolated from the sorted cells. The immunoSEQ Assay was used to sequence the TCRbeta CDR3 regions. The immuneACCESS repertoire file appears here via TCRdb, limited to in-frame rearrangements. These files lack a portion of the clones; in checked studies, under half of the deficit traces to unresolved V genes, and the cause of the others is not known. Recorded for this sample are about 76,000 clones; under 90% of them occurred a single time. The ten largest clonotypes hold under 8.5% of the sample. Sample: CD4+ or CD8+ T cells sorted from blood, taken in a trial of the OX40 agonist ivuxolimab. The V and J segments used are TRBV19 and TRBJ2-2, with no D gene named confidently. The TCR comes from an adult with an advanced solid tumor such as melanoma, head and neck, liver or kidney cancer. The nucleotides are TGTGCCAGTAGTATTCTAGGGACCGGGGAGCTGTTTTTT. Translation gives CASSILGTGELFF.